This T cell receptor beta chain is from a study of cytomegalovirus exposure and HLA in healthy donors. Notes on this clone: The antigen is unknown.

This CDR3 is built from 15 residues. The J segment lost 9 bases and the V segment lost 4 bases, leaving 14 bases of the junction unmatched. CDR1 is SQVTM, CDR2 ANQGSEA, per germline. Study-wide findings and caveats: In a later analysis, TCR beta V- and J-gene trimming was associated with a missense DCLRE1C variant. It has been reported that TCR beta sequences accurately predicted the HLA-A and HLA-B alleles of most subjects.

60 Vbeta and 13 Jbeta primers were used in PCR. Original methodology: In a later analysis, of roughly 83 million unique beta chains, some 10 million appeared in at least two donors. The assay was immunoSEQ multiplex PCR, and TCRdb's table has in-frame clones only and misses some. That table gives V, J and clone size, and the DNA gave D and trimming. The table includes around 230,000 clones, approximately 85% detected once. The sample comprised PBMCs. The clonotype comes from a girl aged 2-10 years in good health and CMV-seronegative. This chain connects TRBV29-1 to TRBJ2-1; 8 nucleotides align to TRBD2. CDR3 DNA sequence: TGCAGCGTTGGGGGACTAGAGGGGAACTACCTTGAGCAGTTCTTC. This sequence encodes CSVGGLEGNYLEQFF.